This TCR beta chain stems from a study of blood T cell repertoires in COVID-19. Study at large: Samples of COVID-19 (acute and convalescent) were obtained from the United States, Italy and Spain.

The germline CDR1 and CDR2 sequences are SGHAT and FQNNGV. CDR3 length: 15 amino acids. V trimming: 6 bases; J trimming: 1 base; junction bases outside the gene matches: 3. Some clones are missing from TCRdb's copy, which holds only in-frame ones; the method was immunoSEQ multiplex PCR. The top ten hold around 4.5% of the sample, which has 120,000 or so clones, under 90% seen once. The sequencing sample was made of peripheral blood. The V and J genes are TRBV11-2 and TRBJ2-2; 9 positions agree with TRBD1. This TCR derives from a woman in her seventies with acute or convalescent COVID-19. The CDR3 DNA follows: TGTGCCAGCAGTGGGGACAGGGTGAACACCGGGGAGCTGTTTTTT. Residues: CASSGDRVNTGELFF.